The 5 T cell receptor beta chains below were found in one sample sequenced in a study of shared clonotypes between healthy human individuals. TCRdb keeps only in-frame clones here, not all; method: immunoSEQ multiplex PCR. The sample carries some 1 million clones, more than 60% recorded once. Sequenced sample: memory CD4+ T cells sorted from blood. Subset indicated: CD45RA-negative fraction. Source of these receptors: a man younger than 35 in good health.

This clone was found a few times. The CDR3 DNA reads TGTGCCAGCAGCCAGAGACAGTGGGGGGAAAAACTGTTTTTT. Protein product: CASSQRQWGEKLFF. The chain recombines TRBV7-2 with TRBJ1-4, with D possibly being TRBD1 (5 bases). The germline gives CDR1 SGHTA, CDR2 FQGNSA. The CDR3 length is 14 residues. The V end was cut by 5 bases, the J end by 8 bases, with 15 bases between.

V is TRBV11-2 and J is TRBJ1-5; D is perhaps TRBD1 (5 bases). Germline V gives CDR1 SGHAT, CDR2 FQNNGV. Trimming cost V 5 bases and J 4 bases, with 18 bases left between them. This CDR3 region has 16 residues. The CDR3 nucleotides read TGTGCCAGCAGCCCAACGAGGGCTGGGGGGAATCAGCCCCAGCATTTT. Translated, it gives CASSPTRAGGNQPQHF.

This chain uses TRBV27 with TRBJ2-6; D assignment may be TRBD1 or TRBD2 (5 bases each). Germline lookup yields CDR1 MNHEY and CDR2 SMNVEV (reference sequence). CDR3 length equals 17 residues. With 6 bases removed from V and 0 bases from J, the gap between germline ends came to 15 bases. The CDR3 loop is CASSRDAFRSGANVLTF. In DNA form, the CDR3 reads TGTGCCAGCAGCCGGGACGCATTTCGCTCTGGGGCCAACGTCCTGACTTTC.

The chain is built from TRBV9 and TRBJ2-7, with TRBD2 matching over 10 bases. This CDR3 is built from 15 residues. The germline CDR1 and CDR2 sequences are SGDLS and YYNGEE. V was clipped by 3 bases and J by 3 bases; unmatched bases: 6. The CDR3 reads CASSAQASGSYEQYF. The CDR3 region has the DNA TGTGCCAGCAGCGCCCAAGCTAGCGGGAGCTACGAGCAGTACTTC.

This clone was seen a handful of times. V is TRBV10-2 and J is TRBJ2-1; 15 nucleotides line up with TRBD2. Germline trimming cut 6 bases from V and 7 bases from J; bases unmatched to any gene: 4. The CDR3 loop spans 15 amino acids. The germline V gene has CDR1 WSHSY and CDR2 SAAADI. This chain's CDR3 is CASSGLAGGPNEQFF. DNA for the CDR3: TGCGCCAGCAGCGGACTAGCGGGGGGGCCTAATGAGCAGTTCTTC.